The entry below describes one TCR beta chain. Germline loops: CDR1 MGHRA, CDR2 YSYEKL. The CDR3 runs to 21 residues. V trimming: 2 bases; J trimming: 6 bases; junction bases outside the gene matches: 24. Generated by immunoSEQ multiplex PCR, the TCRdb table keeps only in-frame clones and is missing some. This sample has roughly 100,000 clones, with 85% to 90% found just once. This specimen comes from a study of control samples from healthy donors and cancer patients. Material: blood. This sequence joins TRBV4-1 and TRBJ2-7; TRBD2 aligns across 11 bases. The receptor was derived from a young man in good health. DNA of the CDR3: TGCGCCAGCAGCCAATCCAGCCGGGACCCGGGGACAGCAGGACTAGCGGGCGAGCAGTACTTC. Protein: CASSQSSRDPGTAGLAGEQYF.